This section outlines one T cell receptor beta chain sequence together with its context. The CDR3 is 15 residues long. Germline-derived CDR1 and CDR2 are SGHRS and YFSETQ. V lost 0 bases and J lost 1, with 8 bases in between. The data derive from a study of blood T cell repertoires in COVID-19. The wider study: Sample material is recorded as cDNA or gDNA derived from T cells, B-cell-depleted T cells, or PBMCs.

In the original analysis: Researchers report that nucleated cell counts were estimated from reference gene primer amplification. Only in-frame clones appear in the TCRdb table, and some are missing; sequencing was by immunoSEQ multiplex PCR. That table is the source of V, J and clone size, and D and trimming were worked out from the DNA. The sample records around 100,000 clones, about 90% being singletons. V is TRBV5-1 and J is TRBJ2-1, with D possibly being TRBD2 (6 bases). Material: peripheral blood. This clonotype was obtained from a man aged 50 or older in a cohort sampled during active COVID-19. This chain's CDR3 is CASSLGLESYNEQFF. CDR3 nucleotides: TGCGCCAGCAGCTTGGGACTAGAGTCCTACAATGAGCAGTTCTTC.